A selection of T cell receptor beta chains follows, all from one sample in a study of radiotherapy plus CTLA-4 blockade in lung cancer. TCRdb's copy holds only in-frame clones and misses some; the assay was immunoSEQ multiplex PCR. This table holds roughly 45,000 clones, roughly 63% found once. The specimen comprised peripheral blood, sampled from a patient treated with radiotherapy plus ipilimumab. These receptors all come from a human donor with non-small cell lung cancer who had a partial response to radiotherapy plus ipilimumab. The CDR3 runs from the conserved cysteine through the conserved F or W. A D gene is named only where the DNA matches it firmly. Clone sizes are given selectively: once, few, many, or a class where the clone is expanded.

>NA|NA|13|TRBJ2-5|TRBV5-5
CASSWAGEETQYF
TGTGCCAGCAGCTGGGCCGGGGAAGAGACCCAGTACTTC
>NA|TRBD1|17|TRBJ2-2|TRBV7-7
CASSLGGGTGLPGELFF
TGTGCTAGCAGCTTAGGCGGCGGGACAGGCCTCCCCGGGGAGCTGTTTTTT
>NA|NA|13|TRBJ1-6|TRBV9
CASSEGLLGALHF
TGTGCCAGCAGCGAGGGCCTGTTAGGGGCCCTCCACTTT
>NA|NA|15|TRBJ2-1|TRBV5-6
CASSLGRAYDNEQFF
TGTGCCAGCAGCTTGGGCAGGGCGTATGACAATGAGCAGTTCTTC
>few|NA|14|TRBJ1-5|TRBV10-3
CAISEPYPGQPQHF
TGTGCCATCAGTGAGCCTTACCCAGGCCAGCCCCAGCATTTT
>NA|TRBD1|15|TRBJ1-5|TRBV7-6
CASSRGQGRSQPQHF
TGTGCCAGCAGCCGGGGACAGGGAAGAAGTCAGCCCCAGCATTTT
>NA|NA|15|TRBJ2-7|TRBV6-6
CASSTPDLANYEQYF
TGTGCCAGCAGTACCCCGGACCTAGCGAATTACGAGCAGTACTTC
>NA|NA|15|TRBJ1-3|TRBV5-1
CASSPRGASGNTIYF
TGCGCCAGCAGTCCCAGGGGCGCTAGTGGAAACACCATATATTTT
>NA|TRBD1|16|TRBJ1-2|TRBV4-3
CASSQDIDRGRYGYTF
TGCGCCAGCAGCCAAGATATTGACAGGGGAAGGTATGGCTACACCTTC
>NA|NA|12|TRBJ1-5|TRBV10-3
CAISRYNQPQHF
TGTGCCATCTCCCGGTACAATCAGCCCCAGCATTTT
>NA|TRBD2|15|TRBJ2-2|TRBV2
CASIPTSGGGGELFF
TGTGCCAGCATTCCGACTAGCGGGGGAGGCGGGGAGCTGTTTTTT
>NA|NA|14|TRBJ2-7|TRBV19
CASSISALAHEQYF
TGTGCCAGTAGTATCTCAGCCCTAGCTCACGAGCAGTACTTC
>NA|TRBD1|18|TRBJ2-2|TRBV5-6
CASSPLLGQGYNTGELFF
TGTGCCAGCAGCCCGCTGCTAGGACAGGGATACAACACCGGGGAGCTGTTTTTT
>NA|NA|13|TRBJ1-1|TRBV6-1
CASMGLGNTEAFF
TGTGCCAGCATGGGACTGGGGAACACTGAAGCTTTCTTT
>NA|NA|14|TRBJ1-3|TRBV2
CASSRTGMGNTIYF
TGTGCCAGCAGCCGGACGGGGATGGGAAACACCATATATTTT
>NA|NA|13|TRBJ2-1|TRBV27
CASSLHLRGEQFF
TGTGCCAGCAGTCTCCACCTGCGAGGGGAGCAGTTCTTC
>NA|NA|11|TRBJ2-1|TRBV7-8
CASSPTHEQFF
TGTGCCAGCAGCCCTACCCATGAGCAGTTCTTC
>few|TRBD1|16|TRBJ1-2|TRBV27
CASSFTRTGFNYGYTF
TGTGCCAGCAGTTTCACCCGGACAGGGTTTAACTATGGCTACACCTTC
>NA|TRBD2|15|TRBJ2-1|TRBV7-2
CASSFTSGGYNEQFF
TGTGCCAGCAGCTTCACTAGCGGGGGCTACAATGAGCAGTTCTTC
>few|TRBD1|14|TRBJ2-7|TRBV11-2
CASSPGQFAYEQYF
TGTGCCAGCAGCCCGGGACAGTTCGCCTACGAGCAGTACTTC
>NA|NA|15|TRBJ1-2|TRBV4-2
CASSQVDRPGYGYTF
TGTGCCAGCAGCCAAGTAGACAGGCCCGGGTATGGCTACACCTTC
>few|NA|15|TRBJ1-6|TRBV4-2
CASSQDGTSNSPLHF
TGTGCCAGCAGCCAAGATGGCACATCGAATTCACCCCTCCACTTT
>NA|TRBD1|14|TRBJ2-1|TRBV10-3
CAIKQGSSYNEQFF
TGTGCCATCAAACAGGGGAGCTCCTACAATGAGCAGTTCTTC
>NA|TRBD1|14|TRBJ1-2|TRBV6-5
CASSGQPDLNGYTF
TGTGCCAGCTCGGGACAGCCCGACCTGAATGGCTACACCTTC
>few|TRBD2|18|TRBJ2-5|TRBV11-3
CASSSQLPSQRGKETQYF
TGTGCCAGCAGCTCACAACTCCCGTCCCAGCGGGGAAAAGAGACCCAGTACTTC
>NA|TRBD1|16|TRBJ1-2|TRBV7-6
CASSLGLPGTGNGYTF
TGTGCCAGCAGCTTAGGTCTTCCCGGGACAGGGAATGGCTACACCTTC
>NA|NA|11|TRBJ1-2|TRBV30
CATRDNYGYTF
TGTGCCACCAGGGATAACTATGGCTACACCTTC
>few|NA|17|TRBJ2-3|TRBV15
CATSRDLLGARMDTQYF
TGTGCCACCAGCAGAGATCTCTTAGGGGCTAGAATGGATACGCAGTATTTT
>NA|NA|15|TRBJ2-1|TRBV18
CASSPPKIQGGKQFF
TGTGCCAGCTCACCACCCAAAATACAGGGGGGGAAGCAGTTCTTC
>NA|NA|14|TRBJ1-2|TRBV7-8
CASSLDPGVSGYTF
TGTGCCAGCAGCTTAGATCCCGGAGTCTCTGGCTACACCTTC
>NA|TRBD1|16|TRBJ2-1|TRBV28
CASRSIDRASGNEQFF
TGTGCCAGCAGGTCCATCGACAGGGCGTCGGGCAATGAGCAGTTCTTC
>NA|TRBD1|17|TRBJ1-2|TRBV15
CATSRDKGQNPYYGYTF
TGTGCCACCAGCAGAGATAAGGGACAGAATCCTTACTATGGCTACACCTTC
>many|NA|13|TRBJ1-5|TRBV7-3
CASSPGLGQPQHF
TGTGCCAGCAGCCCAGGGTTGGGTCAGCCCCAGCATTTT
>few|TRBD1|16|TRBJ2-1|TRBV2
CASMGDRGKYRNEQFF
TGTGCCAGCATGGGGGACAGGGGGAAATACCGTAATGAGCAGTTCTTC
>few|TRBD2|15|TRBJ2-1|TRBV10-3
CATLRVERGGNEQFF
TGTGCCACCCTCCGGGTTGAGCGGGGGGGGAATGAGCAGTTCTTC
>NA|NA|11|TRBJ2-7|TRBV2
CASTFSYEQYF
TGTGCCAGCACGTTTTCCTACGAGCAGTACTTC
>NA|NA|13|TRBJ2-1|TRBV4-2
CASSQDRQPEQFF
TGTGCCAGCAGCCAAGATCGACAGCCTGAGCAGTTCTTC
>NA|NA|15|TRBJ1-3|TRBV27
CASRPDRIAGNTIYF
TGTGCCAGCAGACCGGACAGAATCGCTGGAAACACCATATATTTT
>NA|NA|16|TRBJ1-4|TRBV7-2
CASSLANRATNEKLFF
TGTGCCAGCAGCTTAGCAAACAGGGCAACTAATGAAAAACTGTTTTTT
>NA|NA|14|TRBJ1-1|TRBV28
CASSGGPLNTEAFF
TGTGCCAGCTCGGGGGGCCCTTTGAACACTGAAGCTTTCTTT
>few|NA|13|TRBJ2-3|TRBV6-1
CASSGVYTDTQYF
TGTGCCAGCAGTGGAGTCTACACAGATACGCAGTATTTT
>NA|NA|15|TRBJ2-7|TRBV30
CAWMLPGHGDHEQYF
TGTGCCTGGATGCTCCCGGGACACGGGGACCACGAGCAGTACTTC
>NA|NA|15|TRBJ2-7|TRBV5-4
CASSLEPRKYYEQYF
TGCGCCAGCAGCCTCGAACCGAGAAAGTACTACGAGCAGTACTTC
>NA|NA|15|TRBJ2-2|TRBV9
CASSVGGDYTGELFF
TGTGCCAGCAGCGTAGGGGGGGACTACACCGGGGAGCTGTTTTTT
>few|TRBD1|15|TRBJ1-1|TRBV27
CASSSMDRVYTEAFF
TGTGCCAGCAGCTCCATGGACAGGGTTTACACTGAAGCTTTCTTT
>few|NA|14|TRBJ2-7|TRBV11-2
CASSFGNQGREQYF
TGTGCCAGCAGCTTTGGGAATCAGGGTCGGGAGCAGTACTTC
>NA|NA|13|TRBJ2-7|TRBV10-1
CASSESDSGEQYF
TGCGCCAGCAGTGAGTCCGACAGCGGGGAGCAGTACTTC
>NA|NA|14|TRBJ1-1|TRBV4-3
CASSQMGRGAEAFF
TGCGCCAGCAGCCAGATGGGCCGGGGAGCTGAAGCTTTCTTT
>few|TRBD1|15|TRBJ1-2|TRBV7-8
CASSLADRGPDGYTF
TGTGCCAGCAGCTTAGCGGACAGGGGGCCTGATGGCTACACCTTC
>NA|TRBD1|14|TRBJ2-1|TRBV10-3
CAISRDRGYNEQFF
TGTGCCATCAGCCGGGACAGGGGCTACAATGAGCAGTTCTTC
>many|TRBD2|15|TRBJ2-3|TRBV10-3
CAISEFSGRSDTQYF
TGTGCCATCAGTGAATTTAGCGGGAGGTCAGATACGCAGTATTTT
>NA|NA|14|TRBJ2-5|TRBV6-5
CASSPLGSVKTQYF
TGTGCCAGCAGTCCCCTGGGTAGCGTAAAGACCCAGTACTTC
>NA|NA|16|TRBJ1-2|TRBV4-2
CASSPPSGGGSRGYTF
TGTGCCAGCAGCCCGCCGTCGGGGGGCGGTTCTCGTGGCTACACCTTC
>once|TRBD1|14|TRBJ2-7|TRBV30
CAWSVGTASYEQYF
TGTGCCTGGAGTGTAGGGACAGCCTCCTACGAGCAGTACTTC